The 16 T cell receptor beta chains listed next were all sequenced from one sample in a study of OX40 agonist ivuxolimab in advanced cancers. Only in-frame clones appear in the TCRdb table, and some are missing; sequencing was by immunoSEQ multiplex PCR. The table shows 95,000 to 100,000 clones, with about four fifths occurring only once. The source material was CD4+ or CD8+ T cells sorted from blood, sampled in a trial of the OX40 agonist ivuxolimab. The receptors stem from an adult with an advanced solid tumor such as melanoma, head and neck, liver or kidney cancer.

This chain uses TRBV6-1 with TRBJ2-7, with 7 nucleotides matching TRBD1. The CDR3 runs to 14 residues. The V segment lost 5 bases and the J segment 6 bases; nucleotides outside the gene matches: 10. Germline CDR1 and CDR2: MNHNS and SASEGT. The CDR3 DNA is TGTGCCAGCAGTAAACGACAGGGAATACGCGAGCAGTACTTC. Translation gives CASSKRQGIREQYF.

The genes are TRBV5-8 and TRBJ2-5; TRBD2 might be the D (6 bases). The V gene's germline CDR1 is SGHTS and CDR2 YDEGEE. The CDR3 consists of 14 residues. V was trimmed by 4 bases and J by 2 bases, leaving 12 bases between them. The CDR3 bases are TGTGCCAGCAGCCCGGGGACTTTACAAGAGACCCAGTACTTC. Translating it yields CASSPGTLQETQYF. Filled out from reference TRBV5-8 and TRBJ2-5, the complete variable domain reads EAGVTQSPTHLIKTRGQQATLRCSPISGHTSVYWYQQALGLGLQFLLWYDEGEERNRGNFPPRFSGRQFPNYSSELNVNALELEDSALYLCASSPGTLQETQYFGPGTRLLVL.

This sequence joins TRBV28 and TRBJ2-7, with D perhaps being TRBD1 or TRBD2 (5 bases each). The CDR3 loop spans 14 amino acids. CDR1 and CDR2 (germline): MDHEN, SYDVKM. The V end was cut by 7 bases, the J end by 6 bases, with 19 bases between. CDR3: CASIGDDLGGEQYF. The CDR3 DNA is TGTGCCAGCATAGGGGACGACTTAGGAGGCGAGCAGTACTTC.

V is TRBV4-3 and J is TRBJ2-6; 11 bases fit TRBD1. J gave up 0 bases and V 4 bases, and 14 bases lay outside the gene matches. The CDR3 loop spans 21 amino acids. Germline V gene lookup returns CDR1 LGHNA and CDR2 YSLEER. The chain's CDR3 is CASSRSRGRTGGLSGANVLTF. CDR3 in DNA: TGCGCCAGCAGCCGGAGCAGGGGTCGGACAGGGGGCCTCTCTGGGGCCAACGTCCTGACTTTC.

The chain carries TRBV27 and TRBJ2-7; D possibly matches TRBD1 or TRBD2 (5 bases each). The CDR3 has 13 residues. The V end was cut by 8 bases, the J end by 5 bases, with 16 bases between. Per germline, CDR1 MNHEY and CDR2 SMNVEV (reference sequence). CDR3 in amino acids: CASGGERFNEQYF. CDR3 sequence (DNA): TGTGCCAGCGGGGGTGAGCGGTTCAACGAGCAGTACTTC.

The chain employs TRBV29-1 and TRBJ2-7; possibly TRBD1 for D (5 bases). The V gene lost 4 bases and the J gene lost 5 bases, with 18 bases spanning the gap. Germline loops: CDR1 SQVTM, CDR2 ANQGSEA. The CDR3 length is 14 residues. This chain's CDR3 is CSVGGRGREHEQYF. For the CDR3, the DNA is TGCAGCGTTGGCGGTAGGGGCAGGGAACACGAGCAGTACTTC.

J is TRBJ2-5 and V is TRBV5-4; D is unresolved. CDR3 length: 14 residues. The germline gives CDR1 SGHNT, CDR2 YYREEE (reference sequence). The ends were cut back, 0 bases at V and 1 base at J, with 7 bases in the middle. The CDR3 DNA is TGTGCCAGCAGCTTGGCAGGCATCCAAGAGACCCAGTACTTC. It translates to CASSLAGIQETQYF.

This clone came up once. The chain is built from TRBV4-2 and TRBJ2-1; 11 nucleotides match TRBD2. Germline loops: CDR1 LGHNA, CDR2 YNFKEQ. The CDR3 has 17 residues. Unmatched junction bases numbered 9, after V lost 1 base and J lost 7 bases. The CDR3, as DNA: TGTGCCAGCAGCCAAGGTAGACGGGCTAGCGGGAGGAATGAGCAGTTCTTC. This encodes CASSQGRRASGRNEQFF.

CDR3 sequence (DNA): TGTGCCAGCAGCCGAGGACAGGGGGGAGGCTATGGCTACACCTTC. Residues: CASSRGQGGGYGYTF. The chain recombines TRBV7-2 with TRBJ1-2, with 10 bases matching TRBD1. CDR1 and CDR2 (germline): SGHTA, FQGNSA. CDR3 size: 15 residues. Trimming removed 5 bases from V and 4 bases from J; junction bases left unmatched: 7.

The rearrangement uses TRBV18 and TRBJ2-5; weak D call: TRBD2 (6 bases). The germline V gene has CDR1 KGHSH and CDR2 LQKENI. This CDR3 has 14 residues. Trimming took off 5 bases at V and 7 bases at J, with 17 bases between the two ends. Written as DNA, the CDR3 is TGTGCCAGCTCAGGGACCCGCGGGGATTCGACCCAGTACTTC. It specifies CASSGTRGDSTQYF.

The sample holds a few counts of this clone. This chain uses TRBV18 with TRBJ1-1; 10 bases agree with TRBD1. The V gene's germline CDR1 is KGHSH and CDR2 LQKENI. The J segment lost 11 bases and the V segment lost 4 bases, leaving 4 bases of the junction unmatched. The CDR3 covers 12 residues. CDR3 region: CASSLDRGDAFF. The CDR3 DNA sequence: TGTGCCAGCTCACTGGACAGGGGGGACGCTTTCTTT.

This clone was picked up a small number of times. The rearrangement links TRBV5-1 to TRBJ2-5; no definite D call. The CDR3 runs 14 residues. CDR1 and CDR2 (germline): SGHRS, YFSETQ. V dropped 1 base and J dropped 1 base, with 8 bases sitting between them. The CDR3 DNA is TGCGCCAGCAGCTTGACACCTCCCCAAGAGACCCAGTACTTC. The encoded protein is CASSLTPPQETQYF.

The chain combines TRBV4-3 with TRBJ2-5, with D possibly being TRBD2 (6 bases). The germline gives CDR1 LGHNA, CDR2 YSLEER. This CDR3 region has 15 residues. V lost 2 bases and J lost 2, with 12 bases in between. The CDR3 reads CASSQRDSPQETQYF. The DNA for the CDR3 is TGCGCCAGCAGCCAACGGGACTCCCCACAAGAGACCCAGTACTTC.

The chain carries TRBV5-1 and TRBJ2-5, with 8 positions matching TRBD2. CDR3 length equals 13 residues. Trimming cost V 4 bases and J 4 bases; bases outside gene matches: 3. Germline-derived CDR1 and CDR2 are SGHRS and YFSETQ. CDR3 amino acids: CASSGTRVETQYF. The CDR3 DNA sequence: TGCGCCAGCAGCGGGACTAGAGTAGAGACCCAGTACTTC.

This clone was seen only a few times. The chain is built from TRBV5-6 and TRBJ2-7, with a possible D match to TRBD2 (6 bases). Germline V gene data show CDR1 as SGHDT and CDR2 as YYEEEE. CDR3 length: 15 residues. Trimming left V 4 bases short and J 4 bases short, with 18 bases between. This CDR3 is CASSPGPSGVYEQYF. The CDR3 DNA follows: TGTGCCAGCAGCCCGGGACCTTCGGGGGTGTACGAGCAGTACTTC.

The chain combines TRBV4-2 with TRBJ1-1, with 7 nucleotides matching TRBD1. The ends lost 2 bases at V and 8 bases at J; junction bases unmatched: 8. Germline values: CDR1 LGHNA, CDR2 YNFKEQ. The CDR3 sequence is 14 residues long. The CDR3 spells CASSQSDRLGEAFF. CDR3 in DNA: TGTGCCAGCAGCCAATCGGACAGGCTGGGGGAAGCTTTCTTT.